The 6 T cell receptor beta chains below come from one sample, sequenced in a study of cytomegalovirus exposure and HLA in healthy donors. PCR used 60 Vbeta primers and 13 Jbeta primers. Libraries were prepared by immunoSEQ multiplex PCR; TCRdb keeps only in-frame clonotypes and omits some of them. Of approximately 170,000 clones listed, approximately 84% are singletons. The sequencing sample was made of PBMCs. The receptors originated from a woman in her thirties or forties in good health and CMV-seropositive.

The V call is TRBV9, the J call TRBJ1-1, with 9 bases aligning to TRBD1. The CDR3 consists of 14 residues. V dropped 0 bases and J dropped 5; count of bases not matched to a gene: 2. CDR1 SGDLS and CDR2 YYNGEE come from the germline V gene. CDR3 nucleotides: TGTGCCAGCAGCGTAGTGGGACAGGGTACTGAAGCTTTCTTT. Amino acids: CASSVVGQGTEAFF. The full variable domain, completed using reference TRBV9 and TRBJ1-1, is DSGVTQTPKHLITATGQRVTLRCSPRSGDLSVYWYQQSLDQGLQFLIQYYNGEERAKGNILERFSAQQFPDLHSELNLSSLELGDSALYFCASSVVGQGTEAFFGQGTRLTVV.

The chain couples TRBV19 to TRBJ2-7, with 9 bases fitting TRBD1. The CDR3 has 15 amino acids. Germline CDR1 and CDR2: LNHDA and SQIVND (reference sequence). V dropped 4 bases and J dropped 2; count of bases not matched to a gene: 6. As DNA, the CDR3 is TGTGCCAGTAGTACTTGGGACAGGGCCACCTACGAGCAGTACTTC. It is translated as CASSTWDRATYEQYF.

The chain couples TRBV19 to TRBJ1-3, with TRBD1 matching 7 bases. The CDR3 loop spans 15 amino acids. Germline assignment: CDR1 LNHDA and CDR2 SQIVND (reference sequence). The junction had 8 bases not matched to a gene; V was cut back by 4 bases and J by 5 bases. CDR3 sequence reads: CASSTTGMGRNTIYF. The CDR3 nucleotides are TGTGCCAGTAGTACGACAGGGATGGGAAGAAACACCATATATTTT. The full variable domain, rest sourced from reference TRBV19 and TRBJ1-3, is DGGITQSPKYLFRKEGQNVTLSCEQNLNHDAMYWYRQDPGQGLRLIYYSQIVNDFQKGDIAEGYSVSREKKESFPLTVTSAQKNPTAFYLCASSTTGMGRNTIYFGEGSWLTVV.

The chain recombines TRBV30 with TRBJ2-3; D might be TRBD2 (6 bases). V lost 4 bases, J lost 4 bases, and 12 bases lay in between. The CDR3 is 13 amino acids. CDR1 is GTSNPN and CDR2 is SVGIG in the germline V gene (reference sequence). CDR3 in amino acids: CAWKASESDTQYF. The CDR3 coding sequence is TGTGCCTGGAAGGCTAGCGAATCAGATACGCAGTATTTT.

V usage is TRBV9 and J usage is TRBJ1-1; unclear D gene. This CDR3 has 13 residues. The V end was cut by 0 bases, the J end by 10 bases, with 13 bases between. Germline CDR1 SGDLS, CDR2 YYNGEE. The CDR3 DNA reads as TGTGCCAGCAGCGTAGTGGAGGACGGAAGAGCTTTCTTT. Residues: CASSVVEDGRAFF.

The chain links TRBV7-9 to TRBJ1-1, with a possible D match to TRBD1 (6 bases). Germline values: CDR1 SEHNR, CDR2 FQNEAQ (reference sequence). V lost 1 base, J lost 7 bases, and 19 bases lay in between. The CDR3 totals 16 residues. The CDR3 spells CASSLEQGVQANEAFF. The CDR3 nucleotides are TGTGCCAGCAGCTTAGAACAGGGAGTACAAGCAAATGAAGCTTTCTTT. Drawing the rest from reference TRBV7-9 and TRBJ1-1, the complete variable domain is DTGVSQNPRHKITKRGQNVTFRCDPISEHNRLYWYRQTLGQGPEFLTYFQNEAQLEKSRLLSDRFSAERPKGSFSTLEIQRTEQGDSAMYLCASSLEQGVQANEAFFGQGTRLTVV.